The clone carrying this T cell receptor (beta chain) was picked up one time. Vbeta (60) and Jbeta (13) primers were used in the PCR. Clones were sequenced by immunoSEQ multiplex PCR, and TCRdb holds only the in-frame ones, with some missing. The repertoire holds 200,000 to 250,000 clones, with around 80% as singletons. This sample was taken from a study of cytomegalovirus exposure and HLA in healthy donors. There are 13 residues in the CDR3. CDR1 SEHNR and CDR2 FQNEAQ come from the germline V gene (reference sequence). Trimming cost V 6 bases and J 6 bases, with 14 bases left between them. The sequencing input was PBMCs. The chain recombines TRBV7-9 with TRBJ1-2; D possibly corresponds to TRBD1 (5 bases). This receptor was obtained from a woman aged 60-75 years in good health and CMV-seropositive. The CDR3 region has the DNA TGTGCCAGCAGTCCCCCAGGGTCGGATGGCTACACCTTC. Its translation is CASSPPGSDGYTF. The variable domain in full, completed from reference TRBV7-9 and TRBJ1-2, reads DTGVSQNPRHKITKRGQNVTFRCDPISEHNRLYWYRQTLGQGPEFLTYFQNEAQLEKSRLLSDRFSAERPKGSFSTLEIQRTEQGDSAMYLCASSPPGSDGYTFGSGTRLTVV.